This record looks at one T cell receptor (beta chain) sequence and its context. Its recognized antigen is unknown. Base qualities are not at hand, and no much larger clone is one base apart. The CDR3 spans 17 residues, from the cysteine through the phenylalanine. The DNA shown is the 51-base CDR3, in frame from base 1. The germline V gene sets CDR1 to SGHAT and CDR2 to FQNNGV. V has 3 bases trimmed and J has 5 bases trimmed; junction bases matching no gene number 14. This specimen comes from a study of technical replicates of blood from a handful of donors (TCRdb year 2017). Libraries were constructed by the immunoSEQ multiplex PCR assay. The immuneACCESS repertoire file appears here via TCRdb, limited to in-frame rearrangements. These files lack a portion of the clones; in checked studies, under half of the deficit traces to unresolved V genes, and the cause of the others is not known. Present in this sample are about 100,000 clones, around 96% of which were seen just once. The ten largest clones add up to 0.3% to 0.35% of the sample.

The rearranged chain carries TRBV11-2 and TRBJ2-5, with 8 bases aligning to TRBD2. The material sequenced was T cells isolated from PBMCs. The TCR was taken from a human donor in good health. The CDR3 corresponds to CASSLVTGAGEWETQYF. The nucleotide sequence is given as TGTGCCAGCAGCTTGGTTACGGGAGCGGGAGAATGGGAGACCCAGTACTTC. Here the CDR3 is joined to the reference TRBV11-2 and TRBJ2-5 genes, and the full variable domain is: EAGVAQSPRYKIIEKRQSVAFWCNPISGHATLYWYQQILGQGPKLLIQFQNNGVVDDSQLPKDRFSAERLKGVDSTLKIQPAKLEDSAVYLCASSLVTGAGEWETQYFGPGTRLLVL.